Below, 14 T cell receptor beta chains from the same sample are listed, as sequenced in a study of T cells in placental villitis. Using the immunoSEQ v4 bias-controlled multiplex PCR assay, run blinded to group allocation, TCR-beta CDR3 regions were amplified from genomic DNA. Drawn from immuneACCESS, this table holds only the in-frame rearrangements with V and J called that TCRdb kept. Clones are partly lost; checked studies trace under half to an unresolved V gene and leave the rest unexplained. Within this sample are a few hundred clones, with about 98% of them counted one time only. The ten largest clones capture about 4% of the sample. Input material: placental tissue containing maternal and fetal cells. These receptors all stem from a human donor in good health; the placental T cells may come from both mother and fetus.

The chain uses TRBV5-1 and TRBJ2-2; 10 bases fit TRBD2. Germline values: CDR1 SGHRS, CDR2 YFSETQ. V dropped 3 bases and J dropped 1; count of bases not matched to a gene: 0. This CDR3 has 15 residues. The CDR3 sequence is CASSSSGRNTGELFF. Here the CDR3 DNA reads TGCGCCAGCAGCTCTAGCGGGAGGAACACCGGGGAGCTGTTTTTT. The entire variable domain, with the rest obtained from reference TRBV5-1 and TRBJ2-2, is as follows: KAGVTQTPRYLIKTRGQQVTLSCSPISGHRSVSWYQQTPGQGLQFLFEYFSETQRNKGNFPGRFSGRQFSNSRSEMNVSTLELGDSALYLCASSSSGRNTGELFFGEGSRLTVL.

The rearrangement uses TRBV6-2 or TRBV6-3 and TRBJ2-4, with D maybe TRBD1 (6 bases). V lost 1 base and J lost 6, with 13 bases in between. CDR3 length equals 15 residues. Germline V gene lookup returns CDR1 MNHEY and CDR2 SVGEGT. CDR3 DNA sequence: TGTGCCAGCAGTTACTACCCCACAGGGAGAAACATTCAGTACTTC. This sequence encodes CASSYYPTGRNIQYF.

The gene calls are TRBV10-3 and TRBJ1-1; no clear D. CDR3 length equals 16 residues. Trimming cost V 1 base and J 1 base, with 13 bases left between them. Germline lookup yields CDR1 ENHRY and CDR2 SYGVKD. CDR3 DNA sequence: TGTGCCATCAGTGAGTTTCCGGGAGGTACGAACACTGAAGCTTTCTTT. It encodes CAISEFPGGTNTEAFF.

The chain has TRBV7-8 and TRBJ2-1; 8 bases line up with TRBD1. V was pared by 5 bases and J by 6 bases, with 9 bases of the junction left unmatched. Germline-derived CDR1 and CDR2 are SGHVS and FQNEAQ. The CDR3 length is 15 residues. The CDR3 is CASSNLGQGSNEQFF. The CDR3 nucleotides read TGTGCCAGCAGCAACCTAGGACAGGGTTCCAATGAGCAGTTCTTC.

This chain uses TRBV13 with TRBJ1-2; D may be TRBD1 (6 bases). CDR1 and CDR2 from the germline V gene are PRHDT and FYEKMQ (reference sequence). This CDR3 contains 13 residues. The V and J ends lost 5 bases and 4 bases respectively, with 11 bases between them. CDR3 sequence reads: CASSNTGTYGYTF. The CDR3, as DNA: TGTGCCAGCAGCAATACAGGGACCTATGGCTACACCTTC.

The chain is built from TRBV5-1 and TRBJ2-3; 14 nucleotides align to TRBD2. The CDR3 sequence is 15 residues long. Trimming took 4 bases from V and 6 from J; bases not matched to a gene: 4. CDR1 and CDR2 from the germline V gene are SGHRS and YFSETQ. CDR3 region: CASSVWTSGGDTQYF. CDR3 DNA sequence: TGCGCCAGCAGCGTCTGGACTAGCGGGGGGGATACGCAGTATTTT.

V is TRBV19 and J is TRBJ1-2; D not certain. Trimming pared 1 base from V and 0 bases from J, leaving 0 bases between. Germline V gene sequence: CDR1 LNHDA, CDR2 SQIVND (reference sequence). The length of the CDR3 is 12 residues. In DNA form, the CDR3 reads TGTGCCAGTAGTATAGCTAACTATGGCTACACCTTC. Translating gives CASSIANYGYTF.

V gene TRBV3-1 (or the pseudogene TRBV3-2) combines with J gene TRBJ2-1; 8 bases map to TRBD2. The V segment lost 4 bases and the J segment 3 bases; nucleotides outside the gene matches: 5. The germline gives CDR1 LGHDT, CDR2 YNNKEL (reference sequence). The CDR3 sequence is 15 residues long. The CDR3 nucleotides are TGTGCCAGCAGCCCTACGGGAGGGGGCTACAATGAGCAGTTCTTC. Protein: CASSPTGGGYNEQFF.

V is TRBV9 and J is TRBJ2-7, with TRBD1 identical over 9 bases. The CDR3 has 13 amino acids. The germline gives CDR1 SGDLS, CDR2 YYNGEE. V gave up 3 bases and J gave up 4 bases; unmatched junction bases: 2. The CDR3, as DNA: TGTGCCAGCAGCGGAGGGACAGGGTACGAGCAGTACTTC. Protein product: CASSGGTGYEQYF.

This chain uses TRBV3-1 (or the pseudogene TRBV3-2) with TRBJ2-2, with D unresolved. With 4 bases removed from V and 5 bases from J, the gap between germline ends came to 17 bases. The germline V gene has CDR1 LGHDT and CDR2 YNNKEL (reference sequence). CDR3 length: 16 amino acids. The CDR3: CASSLGCSGLTGELFF. CDR3 DNA sequence: TGTGCCAGCAGCCTGGGTTGTTCAGGCTTGACCGGGGAGCTGTTTTTT.

V gene TRBV5-1 combines with J gene TRBJ2-3; D gene unclear. Germline CDR1 SGHRS, CDR2 YFSETQ. The germline V and J ends were trimmed by 5 bases and 6 bases, with 7 bases remaining between them. This CDR3 contains 11 residues. CDR3 amino acids: CASSGSDTQYF. Written as DNA, the CDR3 is TGCGCCAGCAGTGGGTCCGATACGCAGTATTTT.

The chain couples TRBV18 to TRBJ1-1, with D tentatively TRBD1 (6 bases). Germline lookup yields CDR1 KGHSH and CDR2 LQKENI. The V end lost 6 bases, the J end lost 6 bases, and 17 bases lay between the germline ends. This CDR3 region has 14 residues. The CDR3, as DNA: TGTGCCAGCTCCAACCTACAGGGAAGGGCTGAAGCTTTCTTT. Translated, it gives CASSNLQGRAEAFF.

The genes are TRBV12-3 or TRBV12-4 and TRBJ2-2; D uncertain. The CDR3 length is 12 residues. V was clipped by 6 bases and J by 5 bases, with 7 bases between them. The CDR3 DNA is TGTGCCAGCAGGGCCTCGACCGGGGAGCTGTTTTTT. Protein product: CASRASTGELFF.

This chain connects TRBV4-2 to TRBJ2-1; D ambiguous. Trimming pared 1 base from V and 8 bases from J, leaving 6 bases between. The CDR3 contains 12 residues. Germline CDR1 reads LGHNA; CDR2 reads YNFKEQ. CDR3 bases: TGTGCCAGCAGCCAAGCCCCACATGAGCAGTTCTTC. It encodes CASSQAPHEQFF.